This T cell receptor beta chain was identified in a study of T cells in localized non-small cell lung cancer (dated by TCRdb to about 2020). Some background on the complete study: Comparing tumors with uninvolved tumor-adjacent lungs, the study looked at the T cell repertoires of fewer than 250 patients with early-stage NSCLC. All 220 or so NSCLC patients in the cohort were treatment-naive and had localized lung tumors that were resected. The mean age of the NSCLC patients was about 70 years, with 130 or so men and approximately 100 women.

The immunoSEQ Assay was used to sequence TCR beta CDR3 regions from DNA. In the original analysis: To compute T cell density, TCR beta template counts were normalized to usable DNA, which was estimated by amplifying housekeeping genes. Richness was estimated using the preseqR package, with extrapolation to 400,000 templates for PBMC samples and to 120,000 templates for tissue samples. Clonality was taken to be one minus Pielou's evenness. Differential abundance testing on productive amino-acid clonotypes, with a minimum total count of 5 and an alpha of 0.1, was used to identify tissue-enriched TCRs. Repertoire overlap between compartments was quantified with the Jaccard Index and Morisita Overlap Index. GLIPH clustered TCR beta CDR3s with public tetramer-defined viral CDR3s; viral motifs required at least three viral sequences plus V-gene enrichment. As stored in TCRdb, this immuneACCESS dataset retains in-frame rearrangements with V and J assigned. A fraction of the clones does not appear; measured against another copy, unresolved V genes explain less than half of the discrepancy, and the remainder lacks a known reason. V and J calls and clone size are given by that table; D and trimming were obtained from the DNA. This sample gives about 52,000 clones in total; around 84% of them show up just once. The top ten hold about 17% of the sample.

The germline V gene specifies SNHLY as CDR1 and FYNNEI as CDR2. The V and J ends are trimmed by 3 bases and 0 bases, leaving 6 bases between them. The CDR3 covers 14 residues, taking in both the cysteine and the phenylalanine. Only the CDR3 region is kept as DNA, spanning 42 bases read in frame from base 1. As for this clone: Which antigen it targets is not known. Base quality data are lacking; no much larger clone is found one base away.

At diagnosis, peripheral blood, uninvolved tumor-adjacent lung and tumor were collected and stored as a combination of fresh-frozen and FFPE material. Blood samples were analyzed as peripheral blood mononuclear cells for TCR repertoire profiling. What the research found in general, with its limitations: Longer overall survival was associated with higher T cell density in blood, whereas shorter survival was associated with higher clonality in adjacent lung. Because multi-region tumor sequencing was not performed, intratumor heterogeneity could not be ruled out. Uninvolved tumor-adjacent lung showed the highest T cell clonality, higher than tumor, which suggests more focused antigenic responses in the uninvolved tumor-adjacent lung. Of the top 100 tumor clones, a median of around 57 were detected in paired uninvolved adjacent lung; approximately 30 were also among that lung's top 100. Because the study design was exploratory, TCR variables were selected using unadjusted p-values without false-discovery rate correction.

The receptor was derived from a female donor with stage II lung adenocarcinoma. The receptor chain draws on TRBV2 and TRBJ1-3; the D gene is unclear. This material consisted of PBMCs, taken before any cancer treatment. The CDR3 loop reads CASSEAYSGNTIYF. The DNA reads as follows: TGTGCCAGCAGTGAGGCTTACTCTGGAAACACCATATATTTT.